This TCR beta chain was obtained from a study of blood T cell repertoires in COVID-19. Background on the study: Samples taken during acute and convalescent COVID-19 were collected in the United States, Italy and Spain.

Trimming removed 2 bases from V and 2 bases from J, with 11 bases in between. The CDR3 is 15 residues long. Germline lookup yields CDR1 SGHDT and CDR2 YYEEEE. Source study methods: Cell counts per sample came from amplifying reference gene primers. Repertoires were generated with immunoSEQ multiplex PCR, while TCRdb's copy carries only in-frame clones and drops some. The V and J calls and clone size come from that table; D and trimming were worked out from the DNA. The data show 190,000 or so clones, about 87% seen once. This receptor was identified in a woman under 30 who had recovered from COVID-19. Specimen: peripheral blood. The chain is built from TRBV5-6 and TRBJ1-3; possibly TRBD1 for D (6 bases). The CDR3 sequence is CASSLGDTAGNTIYF. The CDR3, as DNA: TGTGCCAGCAGCTTAGGGGACACCGCTGGAAACACCATATATTTT.